Each of the 13 T cell receptor beta chains below was sequenced from the same sample in a study of early T cells in non-severe SARS-CoV-2 infection. MiXCR, applied by TCRdb to the 5' RACE reads, yields one record per CDR3 protein. Of around 45,000 distinct CDR3 sequences listed, roughly 7% are singletons. Input material: whole blood. The receptors shown here come from an adult who was a healthcare worker with PCR-confirmed SARS-CoV-2 infection or an uninfected control (not recorded which).

In nucleotides, the CDR3 is TGTGCCAGCTCACCGTTCGTCCCGATGCGGAATGAAAAACTGTTTTTT. It encodes CASSPFVPMRNEKLFF. The rearrangement links TRBV18 to TRBJ1-4, with unresolved D. The V gene's germline CDR1 is KGHSH and CDR2 LQKENI. This CDR3 contains 16 residues. Trimming pared 3 bases from V and 5 bases from J, leaving 16 bases between.

In nucleotides, the CDR3 is TGTGCCAGCACCTTCCAGTCGGTAGCCGAGACCCAGTACTTC. Protein product: CASTFQSVAETQYF. The chain couples TRBV6-2 or TRBV6-3 to TRBJ2-5; D ambiguous. Between the trimmed V and J ends, which lost 7 bases and 5 bases, there was a span of 17 bases. This CDR3 has 14 amino acids. Germline V CDR1 and CDR2: MNHEY, SVGEGT.

The sample holds many counts of this clonotype. V usage is TRBV7-9 and J usage is TRBJ2-7; D gene ambiguous. Germline V gene lookup returns CDR1 SEHNR and CDR2 FQNEAQ (reference sequence). V lost 2 bases, J lost 4 bases, and 6 bases lay in between. CDR3 size: 12 residues. CDR3 DNA: TGTGCCAGCAGCTTACAGTTTTACGAGCAGTACTTC. Translation: CASSLQFYEQYF.

This clonotype appeared many times. The rearrangement joins TRBV7-9 to TRBJ1-1; possibly TRBD1 for D (5 bases). This CDR3 contains 14 residues. The V end was cut by 5 bases, the J end by 4 bases, with 14 bases between. From germline, CDR1 is SEHNR and CDR2 FQNEAQ (reference sequence). The CDR3 DNA reads TGTGCCAGCAGCGTTAACCAGGGAGGCACTGAAGCTTTCTTT. Translated, it gives CASSVNQGGTEAFF.

This clonotype was seen at least ten times. In nucleotides, the CDR3 is TGCGCCAGCAGCTTCTCGCCCCATCGGGGTGGAAACACCATATATTTT. Translation: CASSFSPHRGGNTIYF. This chain uses TRBV5-1 with TRBJ1-3; D is undetermined. CDR3 length: 16 amino acids. Germline CDR1 reads SGHRS; CDR2 reads YFSETQ. V was clipped by 2 bases and J by 3 bases, with 15 bases between them.

This clonotype has at least ten counts. V usage is TRBV6-2 or TRBV6-3 and J usage is TRBJ2-4; D assignment may be TRBD1 or TRBD2 (5 bases each). The CDR3 covers 15 residues. V was trimmed by 7 bases and J by 4 bases, leaving 17 bases between them. Germline V gene sequence: CDR1 MNHEY, CDR2 SVGEGT. The CDR3 coding sequence is TGTGCCAGCACCCCCCGGGGACCACTTAAAAACATTCAGTACTTC. As protein: CASTPRGPLKNIQYF.

Ten or more counts support this clonotype. The chain recombines TRBV20-1 with TRBJ1-5, with unresolved D. Germline CDR1 DFQATT, CDR2 SNEGSKA (reference sequence). The V end was cut by 2 bases, the J end by 7 bases, with 9 bases between. The CDR3 has 12 residues. The CDR3 spells CSARRARQPQHF. The CDR3 bases are TGCAGTGCTAGACGGGCTCGGCAGCCCCAGCATTTT.

This clonotype appeared many times. The gene calls are TRBV28 and TRBJ2-1; unclear D gene. Trimming took off 5 bases at V and 0 bases at J, with 8 bases between the two ends. The CDR3 is 14 amino acids. The germline gives CDR1 MDHEN, CDR2 SYDVKM. CDR3 bases: TGTGCCAGCAGTCCAGGTTACTCCTACAATGAGCAGTTCTTC. It yields the protein CASSPGYSYNEQFF.

This clonotype was recorded a few times. This chain joins TRBV2 and TRBJ1-1; a weak D match, TRBD1 (5 bases). The CDR3 consists of 14 residues. With 6 bases removed from V and 3 bases from J, the gap between germline ends came to 14 bases. CDR1 and CDR2 (germline): SNHLY, FYNNEI. The CDR3 nucleotides read TGTGCCAGCAGCATGCTAGGAGGGGACACTGAAGCTTTCTTT. It yields the protein CASSMLGGDTEAFF.

This clonotype has more than one count but fewer than ten. The V gene is TRBV5-4, the J gene TRBJ2-2; 11 nucleotides match TRBD2. The germline V gene encodes CDR1 SGHNT and CDR2 YYREEE (reference sequence). Germline trimming cut 0 bases from V and 1 base from J; bases unmatched to any gene: 2. The CDR3 length is 17 residues. CDR3 DNA sequence: TGTGCCAGCAGCTTGGCCGGACTAGCGGGGAACACCGGGGAGCTGTTTTTT. Amino acid sequence: CASSLAGLAGNTGELFF.

The V call is TRBV11-2, the J call TRBJ2-1; 11 positions agree with TRBD1. The trim removed 6 bases at V and 3 bases at J, leaving 7 bases unmatched. The CDR3 loop spans 16 amino acids. The V gene's germline CDR1 is SGHAT and CDR2 FQNNGV. CDR3 in amino acids: CASRPTGTGGYNEQFF. The CDR3 region has the DNA TGTGCCAGCAGACCGACCGGGACAGGGGGCTACAATGAGCAGTTCTTC.

V gene TRBV6-1 combines with J gene TRBJ2-7; D is ambiguous. CDR1 and CDR2 from the germline V gene are MNHNS and SASEGT. V lost 2 bases and J lost 2, with 7 bases in between. The CDR3 has 13 amino acids. CDR3: CASSERPTYEQYF. As DNA, the CDR3 is TGTGCCAGCAGTGAAAGGCCCACCTACGAGCAGTACTTC.

The chain couples TRBV7-4 to TRBJ1-2, with D possibly matching TRBD1 (6 bases). Per the germline V gene, CDR1 is SGHVT and CDR2 is SQSDAQ. V dropped 6 bases and J dropped 5 bases, with 7 bases sitting between them. The CDR3 totals 11 residues. The CDR3, as DNA: TGTGCCAGCAGGGGGGCTTATGGCTACACCTTC. As protein: CASRGAYGYTF. Variable domain in full (rest from reference TRBV7-4 and TRBJ1-2): GAGVSQSPRYKVAKRGRDVALRCDSISGHVTLYWYRQTLGQGSEVLTYSQSDAQRDKSGRPSGRFSAERPERSVSTLKIQRTEQGDSAVYLCASRGAYGYTFGSGTRLTVV.